A single sample is the source of the 18 T cell receptor beta chains below, sequenced in a study of CD8 T cells in ankylosing spondylitis. What these receptors recognize is not known. Study-level results: A TCR beta motif made of under 10 highly homologous variants seemed typical of ankylosing spondylitis blood.

TCRdb re-derived calls from the 5' RACE reads in MiXCR, one entry per CDR3 protein. The profile shows about 540,000 distinct CDR3 sequences, roughly 13% of them singletons. The source material was blood, either unsorted or a sorted T cell fraction (not recorded which). The receptor set was obtained from a male donor with ankylosing spondylitis.

The chain has TRBV29-1 and TRBJ2-7; 7 nucleotides match TRBD1. The germline CDR1 and CDR2 sequences are SQVTM and ANQGSEA. The ends lost 7 bases at V and 1 base at J; junction bases unmatched: 4. The CDR3 runs 12 residues. CDR3 nucleotide sequence: TGCAGCGCGACAGGGTCTTCCTACGAGCAGTACTTC. As protein: CSATGSSYEQYF.

The V and J genes are TRBV10-2 and TRBJ2-2, with 11 positions matching TRBD1. Germline CDR1 WSHSY, CDR2 SAAADI. The CDR3 sequence is 16 residues long. V trimming: 5 bases; J trimming: 5 bases; junction bases outside the gene matches: 7. The CDR3 sequence: CASSRAGTGGTGELFF. DNA of the CDR3: TGCGCCAGCAGTCGCGCCGGGACAGGGGGGACCGGGGAGCTGTTTTTT.

The table lists this clonotype with a few counts. The chain recombines TRBV5-1 with TRBJ2-5; TRBD1 is a possible D gene (5 bases). Trimming shortened V by 2 bases and J by 3 bases, and 11 bases separated the two germline ends. This CDR3 has 14 residues. Germline lookup yields CDR1 SGHRS and CDR2 YFSETQ. For the CDR3, the DNA is TGCGCCAGCAGCTTCGACTTAGGGGAAGAGACCCAGTACTTC. Encoded protein: CASSFDLGEETQYF. The whole variable domain, remainder taken from reference TRBV5-1 and TRBJ2-5, is KAGVTQTPRYLIKTRGQQVTLSCSPISGHRSVSWYQQTPGQGLQFLFEYFSETQRNKGNFPGRFSGRQFSNSRSEMNVSTLELGDSALYLCASSFDLGEETQYFGPGTRLLVL.

The table lists this clonotype with a few counts. This sequence joins TRBV4-1 and TRBJ2-5; the D is unclear. CDR3 length: 18 residues. With 4 bases removed from V and 2 bases from J, the gap between germline ends came to 23 bases. Germline values: CDR1 MGHRA, CDR2 YSYEKL. CDR3: CASSRGNGPVMYQETQYF. The CDR3, as DNA: TGCGCCAGCAGCCGAGGAAACGGGCCCGTTATGTATCAAGAGACCCAGTACTTC.

Here the CDR3 DNA reads TGTGCCACATCAAGCTCGCCCATTAGCACAGATACGCAGTATTTT. This codes for CATSSSPISTDTQYF. This chain connects TRBV24-1 to TRBJ2-3, with D unclear. Per the germline V gene, CDR1 is KGHDR and CDR2 is SFDVKD. CDR3 size: 15 residues. The germline V and J ends were trimmed by 10 bases and 0 bases, with 16 bases remaining between them.

This CDR3 is CSASVTGVNTEAFF. In DNA form, the CDR3 reads TGCAGTGCCAGTGTGACAGGAGTGAACACTGAAGCTTTCTTT. The rearrangement links TRBV20-1 to TRBJ1-1, with D possibly matching TRBD1 (6 bases). The CDR3 totals 14 residues. The germline V gene has CDR1 DFQATT and CDR2 SNEGSKA (reference sequence). V lost 6 bases and J 0 bases, leaving 14 bases between the germline ends.

This rearrangement joins TRBV2 to TRBJ1-2; D remains ambiguous. This CDR3 has 14 amino acids. Germline CDR1 and CDR2: SNHLY and FYNNEI. The V gene lost 3 bases and the J gene lost 5 bases, with 13 bases spanning the gap. CDR3 DNA sequence: TGTGCCAGCAGTGATTCCACGGCAAGATATGGCTACACCTTC. Its protein is CASSDSTARYGYTF. The full variable domain, in which reference TRBV2 and TRBJ1-2 provide the parts outside the CDR3, is EPEVTQTPSHQVTQMGQEVILRCVPISNHLYFYWYRQILGQKVEFLVSFYNNEISEKSEIFDDQFSVERPDGSNFTLKIRSTKLEDSAMYFCASSDSTARYGYTFGSGTRLTVV.

This clonotype has more than one count but fewer than ten. This chain uses TRBV6-1 with TRBJ2-6; weak D call: TRBD2 (6 bases). Germline CDR1 is MNHNS and CDR2 is SASEGT. V lost 6 bases and J lost 4, with 10 bases in between. The CDR3 sequence is 14 residues long. The CDR3 DNA reads TGTGCCAGCAGACGGGAGCACGGGGCCAACGTCCTGACTTTC. Translating it yields CASRREHGANVLTF.

The chain joins TRBV20-1 to TRBJ2-7; TRBD2 matches at 11 bases. Germline values: CDR1 DFQATT, CDR2 SNEGSKA (reference sequence). V shed 3 bases, J shed 6 bases, and the junction held 10 bases outside the gene matches. The CDR3 consists of 15 residues. CDR3 in amino acids: CSARPTSGSISEQYF. CDR3 bases: TGCAGTGCTAGGCCAACTAGCGGGAGCATTTCCGAGCAGTACTTC.

The chain is built from TRBV7-2 and TRBJ2-5; TRBD2 matches at 8 bases. V gave up 5 bases and J gave up 7 bases; unmatched junction bases: 12. The CDR3 consists of 15 residues. Germline CDR1 SGHTA, CDR2 FQGNSA. CDR3 sequence (DNA): TGTGCCAGCAGCCTCCTAGCGGGCCGGTCCGGGACCCAGTACTTC. Residues: CASSLLAGRSGTQYF.

This clonotype came up many times. The chain combines TRBV12-3 or TRBV12-4 with TRBJ2-2; D unresolved. This CDR3 is built from 12 residues. Between the trimmed V and J ends, which lost 6 bases and 6 bases, there was a span of 8 bases. In DNA form, the CDR3 reads TGTGCCAGCAGCTTTGGTGCCGGGGAGCTGTTTTTT. It is translated as CASSFGAGELFF.

The chain is built from TRBV27 and TRBJ1-6; possibly TRBD1 for D (6 bases). This CDR3 is built from 14 residues. Trimming removed 2 bases at V and 4 bases at J, with 6 bases between. From germline, CDR1 is MNHEY and CDR2 SMNVEV (reference sequence). The CDR3 spells CASSLTGYNSPLHF. Written as DNA, the CDR3 is TGTGCCAGCAGTTTAACAGGGTATAATTCACCCCTCCACTTT.

This clonotype appeared a few times. The chain employs TRBV20-1 and TRBJ2-1; 10 bases fit TRBD2. This CDR3 has 14 amino acids. CDR1 DFQATT and CDR2 SNEGSKA come from the germline V gene (reference sequence). With 6 bases clipped from V and 3 bases from J, the junction kept 5 bases outside the gene matches. CDR3 sequence (DNA): TGCAGTGCGTTGACTAGCGGGTACTACAATGAGCAGTTCTTC. Translated, it gives CSALTSGYYNEQFF.

The gene calls are TRBV18 and TRBJ1-3; maybe TRBD1 (5 bases). This CDR3 is 18 amino acids long. The ends were cut back, 3 bases at V and 2 bases at J, with 20 bases in the middle. CDR1 is KGHSH, CDR2 LQKENI, per germline. CDR3 protein: CASSPPGRQGFTGNTIYF. CDR3 bases: TGTGCCAGCTCACCCCCCGGTCGTCAGGGATTCACTGGAAACACCATATATTTT.

As for this clonotype: As the CDR3 is not closed by the conserved phenylalanine or tryptophan, this likely results from a read error. The J gene is TRBJ2-1, the V gene TRBV20-1; 7 bases map to TRBD1. Germline CDR1 is DFQATT and CDR2 is SNEGSKA (reference sequence). The ends lost 0 bases at V and 8 bases at J; junction bases unmatched: 13. The CDR3 spans 16 residues. CDR3 sequence: CSARDSETGLFYEQFL. In nucleotides, the CDR3 is TGCAGTGCTAGAGATTCAGAGACAGGGCTGTTCTATGAGCAGTTCCTC.

The chain is built from TRBV20-1 and TRBJ2-1, with D uncertain. The CDR3 length is 12 residues. The V gene lost 2 bases and the J gene lost 5 bases, with 7 bases spanning the gap. Germline lookup yields CDR1 DFQATT and CDR2 SNEGSKA (reference sequence). The CDR3 spells CSARRTHNEQFF. For the CDR3, the DNA is TGCAGTGCTAGAAGAACCCACAATGAGCAGTTCTTC.

The rearrangement links TRBV12-5 to TRBJ1-1; possible D gene TRBD1, 6 bases. V lost 6 bases to trimming and J lost 1 base, with 15 bases between them. CDR1 is LGHNT, CDR2 FRNRAP, per germline. CDR3 size: 15 residues. CDR3 DNA sequence: TGTGCTAGTGGCTTAGCCCGGGGGCCGAACACTGAAGCTTTCTTT. This encodes CASGLARGPNTEAFF.

This clonotype has only a few counts. V is TRBV20-1 and J is TRBJ2-5; TRBD2 might be the D (5 bases). The CDR3 length is 12 residues. Germline values: CDR1 DFQATT, CDR2 SNEGSKA (reference sequence). The CDR3 region has the DNA TGCAGCCAGTCCGGGGAACAAGAGACCCAGTACTTC. Amino acids: CSQSGEQETQYF.